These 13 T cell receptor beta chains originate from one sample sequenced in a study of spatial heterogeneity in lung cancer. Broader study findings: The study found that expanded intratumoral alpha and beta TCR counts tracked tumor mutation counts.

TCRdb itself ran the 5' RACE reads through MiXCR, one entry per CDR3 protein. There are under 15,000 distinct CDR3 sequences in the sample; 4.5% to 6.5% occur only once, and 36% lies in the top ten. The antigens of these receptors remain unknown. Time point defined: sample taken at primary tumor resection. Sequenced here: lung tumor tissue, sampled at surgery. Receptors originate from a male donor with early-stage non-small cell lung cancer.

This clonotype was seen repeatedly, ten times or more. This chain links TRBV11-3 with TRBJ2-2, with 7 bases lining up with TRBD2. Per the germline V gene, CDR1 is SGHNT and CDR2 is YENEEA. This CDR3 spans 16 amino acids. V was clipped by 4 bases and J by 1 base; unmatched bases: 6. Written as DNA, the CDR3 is TGTGCCAGCAGCTCTCCCAGCGGGATGAACACCGGGGAGCTGTTTTTT. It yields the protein CASSSPSGMNTGELFF.

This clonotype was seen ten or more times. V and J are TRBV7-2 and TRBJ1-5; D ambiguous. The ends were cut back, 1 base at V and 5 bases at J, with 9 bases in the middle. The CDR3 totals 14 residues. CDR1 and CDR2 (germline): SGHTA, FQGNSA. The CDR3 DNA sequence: TGTGCCAGCAGCTTAGTAGGCCATTATCAGCCCCAGCATTTT. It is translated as CASSLVGHYQPQHF.

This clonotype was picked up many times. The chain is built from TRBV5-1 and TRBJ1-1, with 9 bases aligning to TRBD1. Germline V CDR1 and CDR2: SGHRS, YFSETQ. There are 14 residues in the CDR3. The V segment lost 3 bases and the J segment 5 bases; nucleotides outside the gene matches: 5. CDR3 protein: CASSSQGAGTEAFF. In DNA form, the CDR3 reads TGCGCCAGCAGCTCACAGGGGGCTGGGACTGAAGCTTTCTTT.

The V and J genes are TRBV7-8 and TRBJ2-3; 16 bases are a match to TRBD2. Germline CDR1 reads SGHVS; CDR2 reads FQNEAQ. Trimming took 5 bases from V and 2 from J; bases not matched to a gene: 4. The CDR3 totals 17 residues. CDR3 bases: TGTGCCAGCAGCCTAGGGACTAGCGGGAGGGCCACAGATACGCAGTATTTT. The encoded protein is CASSLGTSGRATDTQYF.

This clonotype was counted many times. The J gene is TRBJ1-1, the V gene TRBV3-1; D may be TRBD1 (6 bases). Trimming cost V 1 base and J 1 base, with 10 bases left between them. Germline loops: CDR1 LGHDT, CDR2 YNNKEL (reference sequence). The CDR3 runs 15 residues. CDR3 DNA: TGTGCCAGCAGCCAAGGATCGGGGGCGAACACTGAAGCTTTCTTT. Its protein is CASSQGSGANTEAFF.

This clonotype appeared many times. CDR3 in amino acids: CASRRGGGTEAFF. CDR3 nucleotides: TGTGCCAGCAGACGCGGAGGAGGCACTGAAGCTTTCTTT. The genes are TRBV6-5 and TRBJ1-1; no clear D gene. This CDR3 has 13 amino acids. Trimming left V 6 bases short and J 4 bases short, with 12 bases between. Germline V CDR1 and CDR2: MNHEY, SVGAGI.

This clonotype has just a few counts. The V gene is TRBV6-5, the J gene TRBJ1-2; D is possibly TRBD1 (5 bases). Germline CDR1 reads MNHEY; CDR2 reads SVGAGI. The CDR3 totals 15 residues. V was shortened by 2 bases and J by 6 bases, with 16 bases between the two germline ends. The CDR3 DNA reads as TGTGCCAGCAGTTACAGGAGGGAGGGGCGGCATGGCTACACCTTC. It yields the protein CASSYRREGRHGYTF.

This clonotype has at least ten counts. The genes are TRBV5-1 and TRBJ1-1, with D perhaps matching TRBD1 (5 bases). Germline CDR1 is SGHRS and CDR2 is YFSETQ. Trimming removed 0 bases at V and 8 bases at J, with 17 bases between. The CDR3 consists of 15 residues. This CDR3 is CASSLGLGGSGEAFF. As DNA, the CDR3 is TGCGCCAGCAGCTTGGGATTGGGGGGAAGCGGCGAAGCTTTCTTT.

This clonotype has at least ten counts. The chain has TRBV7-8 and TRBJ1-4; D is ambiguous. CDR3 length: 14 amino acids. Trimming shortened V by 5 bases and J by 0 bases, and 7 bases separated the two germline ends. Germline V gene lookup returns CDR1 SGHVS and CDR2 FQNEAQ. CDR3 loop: CASSRETTNEKLFF. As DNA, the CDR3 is TGTGCCAGCAGCAGAGAGACAACTAATGAAAAACTGTTTTTT.

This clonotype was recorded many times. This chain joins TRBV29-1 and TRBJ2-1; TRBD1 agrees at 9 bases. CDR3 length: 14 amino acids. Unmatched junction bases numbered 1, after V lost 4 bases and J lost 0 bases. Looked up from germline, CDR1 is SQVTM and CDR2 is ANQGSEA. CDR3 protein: CSVATGGSYNEQFF. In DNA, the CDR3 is TGCAGCGTTGCGACAGGGGGCTCCTACAATGAGCAGTTCTTC.

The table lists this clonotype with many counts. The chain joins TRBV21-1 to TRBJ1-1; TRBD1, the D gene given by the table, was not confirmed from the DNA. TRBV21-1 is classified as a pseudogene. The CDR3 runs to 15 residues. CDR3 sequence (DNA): TGTGCCAGCAGCACCCGACAGGCCTTCAACACTGAAGCTTTCTTT. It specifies CASSTRQAFNTEAFF.

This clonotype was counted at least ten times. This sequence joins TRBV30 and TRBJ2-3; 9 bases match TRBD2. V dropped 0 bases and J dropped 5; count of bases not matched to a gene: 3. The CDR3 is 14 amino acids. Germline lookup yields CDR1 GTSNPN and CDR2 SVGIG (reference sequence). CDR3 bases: TGTGCCTGGAGTGTAAGCGGGGGGAAAGATACGCAGTATTTT. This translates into CAWSVSGGKDTQYF.

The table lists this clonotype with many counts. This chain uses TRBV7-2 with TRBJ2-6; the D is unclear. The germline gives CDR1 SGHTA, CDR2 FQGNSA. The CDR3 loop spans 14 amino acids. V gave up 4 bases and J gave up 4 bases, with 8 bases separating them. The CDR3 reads CASSSESGANVLTF. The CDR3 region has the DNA TGTGCCAGCAGCTCAGAGTCGGGGGCCAACGTCCTGACTTTC.